The 8 T cell receptor beta chains reported below all come from one sample, sequenced in a study of blood T cell repertoires in COVID-19. This table comes from immunoSEQ multiplex PCR, and its TCRdb copy is limited to in-frame clones, with some not included. The sample carries roughly 20,000 clones, approximately 92% recorded once. The sample was peripheral blood. The origin of the receptors is a man between 65 and 80 years old with active COVID-19.

This chain links TRBV6-5 with TRBJ2-5; D unresolved. The CDR3 is 13 residues long. Between the trimmed V and J ends, which lost 6 bases and 0 bases, there was a span of 8 bases. Germline loops: CDR1 MNHEY, CDR2 SVGAGI. This CDR3 is CASSPDNQETQYF. The CDR3 coding sequence is TGTGCCAGCAGCCCCGACAACCAAGAGACCCAGTACTTC.

The chain employs TRBV7-2 and TRBJ1-1; possibly TRBD1 for D (6 bases). The CDR3 length is 16 residues. V lost 5 bases, J lost 3 bases, and 19 bases lay in between. Germline assignment: CDR1 SGHTA and CDR2 FQGNSA. CDR3 sequence (DNA): TGTGCCAGCAGCCACCGGGACATCGACGGGGACACTGAAGCTTTCTTT. It codes for CASSHRDIDGDTEAFF.

The rearrangement links TRBV7-9 to TRBJ1-1; a weak D match, TRBD1 (6 bases). CDR1 and CDR2 from the germline V gene are SEHNR and FQNEAQ (reference sequence). The CDR3 contains 15 residues. V was clipped by 0 bases and J by 5 bases, with 13 bases between them. As DNA, the CDR3 is TGTGCCAGCAGCTTAGCGAAGGGAGGGGGTACTGAAGCTTTCTTT. Its translation is CASSLAKGGGTEAFF.

This rearrangement joins TRBV5-1 to TRBJ2-3, with D unclear. Per germline, CDR1 SGHRS and CDR2 YFSETQ. Trimming left V 0 bases short and J 0 bases short, with 11 bases between. This CDR3 has 16 residues. CDR3 in amino acids: CASSLGAMSSTDTQYF. For the CDR3, the DNA is TGCGCCAGCAGCTTGGGAGCAATGTCTAGCACAGATACGCAGTATTTT.

This chain uses TRBV28 with TRBJ2-6; tentatively, D is TRBD2 (7 bases). Germline V CDR1 and CDR2: MDHEN, SYDVKM. The CDR3 sequence is 18 residues long. The V gene lost 2 bases and the J gene lost 4 bases, with 18 bases spanning the gap. CDR3 coding DNA: TGTGCCAGCAGTTTAGGGTTGGGGGGGGCCGGAGGGGCCAACGTCCTGACTTTC. Amino acid sequence: CASSLGLGGAGGANVLTF.

J is TRBJ2-7 and V is TRBV6-6; D is possibly TRBD2 (5 bases). CDR1 and CDR2 (germline): MNHNY, SVGAGI (reference sequence). The CDR3 consists of 13 residues. Trimming shortened V by 0 bases and J by 6 bases, and 9 bases separated the two germline ends. This chain's CDR3 is CASSYSSDFEQYF. Written as DNA, the CDR3 is TGTGCCAGCAGTTACTCGTCGGACTTCGAGCAGTACTTC.

This clone has only a few counts. V and J are TRBV6-2 or TRBV6-3 and TRBJ1-2; D ambiguous. The length of the CDR3 is 11 residues. Trimming removed 2 bases at V and 8 bases at J, with 6 bases between. Germline V gene sequence: CDR1 MNHEY, CDR2 SVGEGT. In DNA form, the CDR3 reads TGTGCCAGCAGTTACCCCGGGGGCTACACCTTC. It encodes CASSYPGGYTF.

The chain's CDR3 is CASRAQRGVQETQYF. The CDR3 DNA reads TGTGCCAGCAGGGCCCAGCGGGGGGTCCAAGAGACCCAGTACTTC. The chain links TRBV6-5 to TRBJ2-5, with TRBD2 identical over 9 bases. The CDR3 is 15 residues long. V was clipped by 6 bases and J by 1 base; unmatched bases: 6. Germline CDR1 is MNHEY and CDR2 is SVGAGI.